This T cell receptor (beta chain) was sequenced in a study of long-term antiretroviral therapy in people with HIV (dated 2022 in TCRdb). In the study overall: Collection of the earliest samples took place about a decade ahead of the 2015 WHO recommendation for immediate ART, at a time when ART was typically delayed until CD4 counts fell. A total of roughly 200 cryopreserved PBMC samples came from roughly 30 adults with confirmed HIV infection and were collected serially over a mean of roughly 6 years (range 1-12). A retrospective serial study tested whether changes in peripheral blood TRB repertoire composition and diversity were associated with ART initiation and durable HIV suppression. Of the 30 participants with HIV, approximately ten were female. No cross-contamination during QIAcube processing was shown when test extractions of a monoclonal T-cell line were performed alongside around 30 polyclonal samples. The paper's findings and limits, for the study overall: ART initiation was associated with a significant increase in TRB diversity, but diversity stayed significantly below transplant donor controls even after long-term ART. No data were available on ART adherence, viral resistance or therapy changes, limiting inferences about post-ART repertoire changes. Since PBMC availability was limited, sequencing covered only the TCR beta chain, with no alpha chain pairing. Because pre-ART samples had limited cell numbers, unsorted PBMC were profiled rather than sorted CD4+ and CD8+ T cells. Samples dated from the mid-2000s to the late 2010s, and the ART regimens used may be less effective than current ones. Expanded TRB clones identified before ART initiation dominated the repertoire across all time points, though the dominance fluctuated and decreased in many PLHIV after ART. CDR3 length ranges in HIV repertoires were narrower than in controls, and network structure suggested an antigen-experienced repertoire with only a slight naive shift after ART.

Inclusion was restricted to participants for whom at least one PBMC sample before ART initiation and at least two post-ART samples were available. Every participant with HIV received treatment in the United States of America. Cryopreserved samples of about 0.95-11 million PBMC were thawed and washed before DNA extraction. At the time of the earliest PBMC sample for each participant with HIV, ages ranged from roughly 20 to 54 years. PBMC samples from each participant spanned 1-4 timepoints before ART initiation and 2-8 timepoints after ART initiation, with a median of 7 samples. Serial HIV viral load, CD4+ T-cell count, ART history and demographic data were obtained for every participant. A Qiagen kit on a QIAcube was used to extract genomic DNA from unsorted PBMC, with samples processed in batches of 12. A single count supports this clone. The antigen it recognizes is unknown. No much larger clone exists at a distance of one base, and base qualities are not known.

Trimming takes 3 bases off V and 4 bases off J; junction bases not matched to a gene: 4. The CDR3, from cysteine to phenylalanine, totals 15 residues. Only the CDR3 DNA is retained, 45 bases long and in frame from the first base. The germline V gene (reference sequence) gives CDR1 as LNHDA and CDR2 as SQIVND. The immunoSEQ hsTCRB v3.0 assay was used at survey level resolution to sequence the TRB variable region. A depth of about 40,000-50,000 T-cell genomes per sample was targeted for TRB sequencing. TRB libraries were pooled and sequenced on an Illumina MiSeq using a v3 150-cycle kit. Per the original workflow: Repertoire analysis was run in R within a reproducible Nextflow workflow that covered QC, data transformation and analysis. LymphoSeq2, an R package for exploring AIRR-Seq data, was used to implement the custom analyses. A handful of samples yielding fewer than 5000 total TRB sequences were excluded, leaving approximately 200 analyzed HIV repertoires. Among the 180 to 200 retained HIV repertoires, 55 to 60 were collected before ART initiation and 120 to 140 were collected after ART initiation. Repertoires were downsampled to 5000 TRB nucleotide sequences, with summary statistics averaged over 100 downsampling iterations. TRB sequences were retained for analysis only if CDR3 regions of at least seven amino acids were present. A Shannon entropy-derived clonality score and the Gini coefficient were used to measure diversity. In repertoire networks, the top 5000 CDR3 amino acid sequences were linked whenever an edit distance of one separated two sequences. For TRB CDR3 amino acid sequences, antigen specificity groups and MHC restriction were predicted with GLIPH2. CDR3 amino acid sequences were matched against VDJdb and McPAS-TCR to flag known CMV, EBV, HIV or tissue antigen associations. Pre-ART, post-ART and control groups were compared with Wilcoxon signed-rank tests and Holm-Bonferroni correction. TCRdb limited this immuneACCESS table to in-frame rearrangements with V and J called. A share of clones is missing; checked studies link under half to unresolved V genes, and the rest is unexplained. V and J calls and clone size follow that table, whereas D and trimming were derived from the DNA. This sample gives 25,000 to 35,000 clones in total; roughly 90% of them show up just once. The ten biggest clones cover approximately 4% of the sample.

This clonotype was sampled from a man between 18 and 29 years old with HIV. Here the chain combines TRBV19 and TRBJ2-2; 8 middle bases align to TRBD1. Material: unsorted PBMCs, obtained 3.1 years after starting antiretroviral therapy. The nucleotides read TGTGCCAGTAGTATGGGACAGGCTGCCACCGGGGAGCTGTTTTTT. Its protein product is CASSMGQAATGELFF. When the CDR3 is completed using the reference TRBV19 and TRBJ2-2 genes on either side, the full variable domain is DGGITQSPKYLFRKEGQNVTLSCEQNLNHDAMYWYRQDPGQGLRLIYYSQIVNDFQKGDIAEGYSVSREKKESFPLTVTSAQKNPTAFYLCASSMGQAATGELFFGEGSRLTVL.